Below are 11 T cell receptor beta chains sequenced from a single sample in a study of OX40 agonist ivuxolimab in advanced cancers. TCRdb's table, derived via immunoSEQ multiplex PCR, lists solely in-frame clones and lacks some. The table has approximately 70,000 clones, more than 75% seen once. Sequencing used CD4+ or CD8+ T cells sorted from blood, obtained in a trial of the OX40 agonist ivuxolimab. The origin of the receptors is an adult with an advanced solid tumor such as melanoma, head and neck, liver or kidney cancer.

The chain couples TRBV5-1 to TRBJ2-1, with no clear D. V dropped 4 bases and J dropped 8 bases, with 16 bases sitting between them. The V gene's germline CDR1 is SGHRS and CDR2 YFSETQ. The CDR3 totals 14 residues. CDR3 sequence: CASSSRAFGDEQFF. The CDR3 bases are TGCGCCAGCAGCAGTCGGGCATTTGGGGATGAGCAGTTCTTC.

In its sample, this clone was seen once. The rearrangement uses TRBV19 and TRBJ1-4; the D gene is possibly TRBD1 (5 bases). This CDR3 comprises 19 residues. Trimming cost V 3 bases and J 0 bases, with 20 bases left between them. Germline-derived CDR1 and CDR2 are LNHDA and SQIVND (reference sequence). CDR3 coding DNA: TGTGCCAGTAGTATTAGGGGTTTCGGGACCCTGGCAACTAATGAAAAACTGTTTTTT. It codes for CASSIRGFGTLATNEKLFF.

The chain employs TRBV27 and TRBJ2-5, with 7 bases matching TRBD1. The CDR3 runs 14 residues. V dropped 3 bases and J dropped 3; count of bases not matched to a gene: 4. Germline V CDR1 and CDR2: MNHEY, SMNVEV (reference sequence). The CDR3 spells CASSFAGQEETQYF. DNA of the CDR3: TGTGCCAGCAGTTTTGCCGGACAGGAAGAGACCCAGTACTTC.

The V gene is TRBV5-4, the J gene TRBJ2-3, with D possibly TRBD2 on 6 matching bases. CDR1 is SGHNT, CDR2 YYREEE, per germline (reference sequence). The CDR3 totals 15 residues. Trimming removed 4 bases at V and 5 bases at J, with 17 bases between. CDR3 region: CASSEGGTGEDTQYF. CDR3 bases: TGTGCCAGCAGCGAGGGCGGGACCGGGGAAGATACGCAGTATTTT.

The V and J genes are TRBV5-6 and TRBJ2-1, with D perhaps matching TRBD1 (6 bases). The CDR3 length is 14 residues. Germline V gene sequence: CDR1 SGHDT, CDR2 YYEEEE. V was cut by 0 bases and J by 12 bases, with 16 bases left in between. CDR3 nucleotide sequence: TGTGCCAGCAGCTTGGTAGGACAGCGCCCTTGGCAGTTCTTC. As protein: CASSLVGQRPWQFF.

The CDR3 loop is CASSVLGTNTGELFF. CDR3 in DNA: TGTGCCAGCAGCGTCCTTGGGACGAACACCGGGGAGCTGTTTTTT. The gene calls are TRBV7-9 and TRBJ2-2; no firm D call. Germline V gives CDR1 SEHNR, CDR2 FQNEAQ (reference sequence). This CDR3 is built from 15 residues. V was trimmed by 5 bases and J by 0 bases, leaving 10 bases between them.

The rearrangement joins TRBV6-5 to TRBJ1-6; 10 bases map to TRBD1. The V segment lost 8 bases and the J segment 13 bases; nucleotides outside the gene matches: 8. The CDR3 is made up of 13 amino acids. Germline V CDR1 and CDR2: MNHEY, SVGAGI. As DNA, the CDR3 is TGTGCCAGCGGGGACAGGGGAGGATCGCCCCTCCACTTT. Protein sequence: CASGDRGGSPLHF.

To note about this clone: Other DNA sequences in this specimen translate into the identical CDR3. The chain has TRBV10-3 and TRBJ1-1; D is uncertain. The germline V gene has CDR1 ENHRY and CDR2 SYGVKD. This CDR3 has 16 amino acids. Between the trimmed V and J ends, which lost 3 bases and 1 base, there was a span of 15 bases. CDR3 region: CAISDSPLTPNTEAFF. The CDR3 nucleotides read TGTGCCATCAGTGATTCCCCTCTGACACCGAACACTGAAGCTTTCTTT.

V and J are TRBV7-9 and TRBJ1-1, with 7 bases matching TRBD1. The CDR3 is made up of 12 amino acids. Germline V CDR1 and CDR2: SEHNR, FQNEAQ (reference sequence). Trimming took 5 bases from V and 10 from J; bases not matched to a gene: 7. The CDR3 DNA reads TGTGCCAGCAGCCTCGACAGGGAGTCAGCTTTCTTT. It translates to CASSLDRESAFF.

This clone was found once. V and J are TRBV18 and TRBJ1-5, with D possibly being TRBD1 (5 bases). Germline assignment: CDR1 KGHSH and CDR2 LQKENI. V lost 5 bases to trimming and J lost 2 bases, with 10 bases between them. The CDR3 is 14 residues long. CDR3 DNA sequence: TGTGCCAGCTCATCGGGGGTGGGCAATCAGCCCCAGCATTTT. Translation gives CASSSGVGNQPQHF. The whole variable domain, filled in from reference TRBV18 and TRBJ1-5, reads NAGVMQNPRHLVRRRGQEARLRCSPMKGHSHVYWYRQLPEEGLKFMVYLQKENIIDESGMPKERFSAEFPKEGPSILRIQQVVRGDSAAYFCASSSGVGNQPQHFGDGTRLSIL.

The V and J genes are TRBV28 and TRBJ1-4; TRBD1 agrees at 9 bases. Germline V CDR1 and CDR2: MDHEN, SYDVKM. The CDR3 sequence is 15 residues long. With V trimmed by 6 bases and J by 7 bases, 9 bases remained unmatched. The CDR3 nucleotides read TGTGCCAGCAGCATTCCGACAGGGGGGAGTGAAAAACTGTTTTTT. Translating gives CASSIPTGGSEKLFF.